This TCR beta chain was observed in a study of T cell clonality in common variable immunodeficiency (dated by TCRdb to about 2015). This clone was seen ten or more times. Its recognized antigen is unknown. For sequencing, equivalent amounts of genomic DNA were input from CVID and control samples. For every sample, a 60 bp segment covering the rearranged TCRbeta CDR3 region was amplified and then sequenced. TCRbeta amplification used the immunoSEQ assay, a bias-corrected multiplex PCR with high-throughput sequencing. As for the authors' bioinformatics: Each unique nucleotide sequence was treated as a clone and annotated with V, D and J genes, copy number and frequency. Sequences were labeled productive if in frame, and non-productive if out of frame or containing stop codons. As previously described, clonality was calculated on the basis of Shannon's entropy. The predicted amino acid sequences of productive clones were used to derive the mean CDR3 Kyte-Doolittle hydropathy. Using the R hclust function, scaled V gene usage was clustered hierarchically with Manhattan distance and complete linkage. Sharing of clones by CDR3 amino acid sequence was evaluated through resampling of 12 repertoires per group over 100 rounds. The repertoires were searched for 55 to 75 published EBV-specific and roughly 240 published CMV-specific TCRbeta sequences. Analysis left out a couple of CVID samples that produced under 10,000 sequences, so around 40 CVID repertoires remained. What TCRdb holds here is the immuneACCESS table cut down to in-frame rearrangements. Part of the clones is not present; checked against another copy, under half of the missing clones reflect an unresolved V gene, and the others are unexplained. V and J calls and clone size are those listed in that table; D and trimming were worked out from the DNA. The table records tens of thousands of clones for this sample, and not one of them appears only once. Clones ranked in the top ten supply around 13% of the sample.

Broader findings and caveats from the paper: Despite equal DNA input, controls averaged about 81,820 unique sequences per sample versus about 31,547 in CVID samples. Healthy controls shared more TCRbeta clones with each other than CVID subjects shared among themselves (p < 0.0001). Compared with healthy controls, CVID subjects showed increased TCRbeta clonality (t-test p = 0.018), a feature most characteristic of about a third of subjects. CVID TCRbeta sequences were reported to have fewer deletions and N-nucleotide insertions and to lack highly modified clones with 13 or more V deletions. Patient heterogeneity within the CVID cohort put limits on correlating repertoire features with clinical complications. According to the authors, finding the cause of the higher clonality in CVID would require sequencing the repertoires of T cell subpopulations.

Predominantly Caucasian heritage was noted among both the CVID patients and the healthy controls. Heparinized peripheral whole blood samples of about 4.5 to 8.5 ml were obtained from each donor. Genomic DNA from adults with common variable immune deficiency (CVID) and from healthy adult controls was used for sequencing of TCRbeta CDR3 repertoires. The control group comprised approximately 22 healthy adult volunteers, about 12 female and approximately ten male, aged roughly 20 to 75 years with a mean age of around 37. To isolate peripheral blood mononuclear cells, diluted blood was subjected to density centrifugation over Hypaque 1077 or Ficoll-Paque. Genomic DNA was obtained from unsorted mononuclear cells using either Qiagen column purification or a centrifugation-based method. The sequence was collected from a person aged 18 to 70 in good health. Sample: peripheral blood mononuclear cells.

The CDR3 sequence is CAWSVRGGGYGYTF. Partial CDR3 DNA: TGTGCCTGGAGTGTAAGGGGCGGTGGCTATGGC. Here the chain combines TRBV30 and TRBJ1-2, and TRBD1 may be the D gene, going by 5 matching bases. The CDR3 end lies 3 residues beyond the end of the read and is filled in from the germline J gene. From a lookup of the germline V gene (reference sequence), CDR1 and CDR2 are GTSNPN and SVGIG. The CDR3, from cysteine to phenylalanine, totals 14 residues. Only the CDR3 bases that were read are kept: 33 of them, in frame from base 1. Deletion took 0 bases off V and 4 bases off J, with a span of 12 bases between the germline ends.